The 2 T cell receptor beta chains given below trace back to one sample, sequenced in a study of CD8 T cells in Susac syndrome. Random hexamers primed reverse transcription of about 0.5 to 1 ug RNA. MiXCR was run by TCRdb on the immunoSEQ multiplex PCR reads, yielding one entry per CDR3 protein. There are about 57,000 distinct CDR3 sequences in the sample; just over 90% occur only once, and roughly 0.5% lies in the top ten. Sequencing was carried out using CD8+ T cells from PBMCs. These receptor sequences come from a human donor with multiple sclerosis.

For the CDR3, the DNA is TGTGCCAGCAGTGAATATCAGGGGGCCCTGGGAGAGCAGTACTTC. Translating gives CASSEYQGALGEQYF. V and J are TRBV2 and TRBJ2-7, with 8 bases aligning to TRBD1. The V segment lost 2 bases and the J segment 7 bases; nucleotides outside the gene matches: 10. The CDR3 is 15 residues long. CDR1 is SNHLY, CDR2 FYNNEI, per germline.

The CDR3 loop is CASSISRGHPYNEQFF. The CDR3 DNA sequence: TGCGCCAGCAGCATCAGCAGGGGCCACCCCTACAATGAGCAGTTCTTC. V gene TRBV5-1 combines with J gene TRBJ2-1; maybe TRBD1 (6 bases). The germline CDR1 and CDR2 sequences are SGHRS and YFSETQ. Deletions cut 4 bases from V and 2 bases from J, with 16 bases between. This CDR3 comprises 16 residues.